This passage covers 27 T cell receptor beta chains from one sample sequenced in a study of shared clonotypes between healthy human individuals. Repertoires were generated with immunoSEQ multiplex PCR, while TCRdb's copy carries only in-frame clones and drops some. This table holds some 1 million clones, about 77% found once. Sequencing used memory CD4+ T cells sorted from blood. Described subset: CD45RA-negative fraction. The receptor source for this set is a man aged 18 to 30 in good health.

The J gene is TRBJ2-3, the V gene TRBV7-9; D is uncertain. Per germline, CDR1 SEHNR and CDR2 FQNEAQ (reference sequence). V was cut by 5 bases and J by 4 bases, with 10 bases left in between. The length of the CDR3 is 13 residues. In DNA, the CDR3 is TGTGCCAGCAGCCGACTCGCGGCAGATACGCAGTATTTT. Amino acids: CASSRLAADTQYF.

This chain uses TRBV27 with TRBJ1-1; D remains ambiguous. CDR1 is MNHEY and CDR2 is SMNVEV in the germline V gene (reference sequence). Trimming cost V 7 bases and J 0 bases, with 15 bases left between them. The CDR3 covers 15 residues. The CDR3 here is CASTLRVGLNTEAFF. The CDR3 nucleotides are TGTGCCAGCACCCTCCGAGTAGGCCTGAACACTGAAGCTTTCTTT.

This clone was detected a few times. Distinct nucleotide sequences in the sample also encode this CDR3. The genes are TRBV10-2 and TRBJ1-1; D remains ambiguous. The V and J ends lost 4 bases and 1 base respectively, with 7 bases between them. The V gene's germline CDR1 is WSHSY and CDR2 SAAADI. CDR3 length: 13 residues. The CDR3 is CASSGRENTEAFF. CDR3 sequence (DNA): TGCGCCAGCAGTGGTAGGGAGAACACTGAAGCTTTCTTT.

With respect to this clone: Other DNA sequences of this sample code for an identical CDR3. V usage is TRBV5-4 and J usage is TRBJ2-7; TRBD1 aligns across 10 bases. J gave up 4 bases and V 0 bases, and 4 bases lay outside the gene matches. The CDR3 runs to 15 residues. CDR1 is SGHNT and CDR2 is YYREEE in the germline V gene (reference sequence). CDR3 amino acids: CASSLGGTGAYEQYF. Written as DNA, the CDR3 is TGTGCCAGCAGCTTGGGAGGGACAGGGGCTTACGAGCAGTACTTC.

The CDR3 reads CANGTGCSNQPQHF. The CDR3 DNA follows: TGCGCCAACGGGACCGGGTGTAGCAATCAGCCCCAGCATTTT. V and J are TRBV10-2 and TRBJ1-5; TRBD1 is a possible D gene (5 bases). Germline CDR1 and CDR2: WSHSY and SAAADI. The CDR3 has 14 residues. V shed 10 bases and J shed 0 bases, with 13 bases lying between them.

The chain couples TRBV6-5 to TRBJ1-5; D uncertain. The germline V gene has CDR1 MNHEY and CDR2 SVGAGI. CDR3 size: 13 residues. V lost 3 bases to trimming and J lost 9 bases, with 12 bases between them. The CDR3 coding sequence is TGTGCCAGCAGTTATTCTCAGGCTCGGCCCCAGCATTTT. Amino acid sequence: CASSYSQARPQHF.

The gene calls are TRBV25-1 and TRBJ1-4; 8 nucleotides line up with TRBD1. The CDR3 sequence is 15 residues long. With 8 bases clipped from V and 12 bases from J, the junction kept 17 bases outside the gene matches. The germline gives CDR1 MGHDK, CDR2 SYGVNS. CDR3 nucleotide sequence: TGTGCCAGCCAGGGGGCGGGGACTGAGCTGGGGGAACTGTTTTTT. Translated, it gives CASQGAGTELGELFF.

V and J are TRBV2 and TRBJ2-1, with 8 bases fitting TRBD2. This CDR3 has 15 amino acids. CDR1 is SNHLY and CDR2 is FYNNEI in the germline V gene. Trimming at V came to 5 bases and at J to 1 base, leaving 4 bases not matched to a gene. CDR3 residues: CASSSGGRSYNEQFF. CDR3 DNA: TGTGCCAGCAGTTCGGGGGGGCGGTCCTACAATGAGCAGTTCTTC.

This rearrangement joins TRBV5-4 to TRBJ2-5; 11 bases map to TRBD1. The J segment lost 5 bases and the V segment lost 4 bases, leaving 7 bases of the junction unmatched. Germline loops: CDR1 SGHNT, CDR2 YYREEE (reference sequence). The CDR3 covers 15 residues. The CDR3 nucleotides read TGTGCCAGCAGCCCCCCGGGACAGGGGGAGGAGACCCAGTACTTC. As protein: CASSPPGQGEETQYF.

This clone was counted only a few times. This chain joins TRBV30 and TRBJ1-5; D is possibly TRBD1 (5 bases). The CDR3 has 15 residues. Trimming took off 2 bases at V and 6 bases at J, with 17 bases between the two ends. Per germline, CDR1 GTSNPN and CDR2 SVGIG (reference sequence). The CDR3 DNA sequence: TGTGCCTGGAGTATCAATGGTCAGGGAGGTCAGCCCCAGCATTTT. Protein: CAWSINGQGGQPQHF.

This chain uses TRBV19 with TRBJ2-1; tentatively, D is TRBD1 (6 bases). The germline CDR1 and CDR2 sequences are LNHDA and SQIVND (reference sequence). V was trimmed by 5 bases and J by 1 base, leaving 12 bases between them. This CDR3 spans 15 amino acids. CDR3 region: CASSLSGQSYNEQFF. Written as DNA, the CDR3 is TGTGCCAGTAGTCTATCGGGACAATCCTACAATGAGCAGTTCTTC.

With respect to this clone: Other DNA sequences of this sample code for an identical CDR3. The rearrangement joins TRBV30 to TRBJ2-7; 7 nucleotides agree with TRBD2. The CDR3 sequence is 12 residues long. The ends lost 2 bases at V and 4 bases at J; junction bases unmatched: 2. The germline CDR1 and CDR2 sequences are GTSNPN and SVGIG (reference sequence). CDR3 loop: CAWSTGGYEQYF. DNA for the CDR3: TGTGCCTGGAGTACCGGGGGGTACGAGCAGTACTTC.

In its sample, this clone was seen many times. The identical CDR3 is also encoded by other nucleotide sequences in the sample. The rearrangement uses TRBV28 and TRBJ2-7; D is uncertain. The CDR3 is made up of 12 amino acids. Trimming took 7 bases from V and 6 from J, leaving 13 bases between them. Per germline, CDR1 MDHEN and CDR2 SYDVKM. CDR3 sequence (DNA): TGTGCCAGCACCTTAAGGGATGGCGAGCAGTACTTC. Protein product: CASTLRDGEQYF.

The rearrangement links TRBV19 to TRBJ1-2, with TRBD1 as a possible D gene (5 bases). With 6 bases removed from V and 6 bases from J, the gap between germline ends came to 17 bases. Germline CDR1 and CDR2: LNHDA and SQIVND (reference sequence). The CDR3 is 14 amino acids. The CDR3 sequence is CASSPTGRTNGYTF. CDR3 nucleotides: TGTGCCAGTAGCCCTACGGGACGGACGAATGGCTACACCTTC.

This clone was picked up a small number of times. The rearrangement links TRBV7-9 to TRBJ2-3; TRBD2 aligns across 11 bases. This CDR3 spans 16 amino acids. Per germline, CDR1 SEHNR and CDR2 FQNEAQ (reference sequence). The V gene end was trimmed by 6 bases and the J gene end by 1 base; junction bases not matched to a gene: 6. The CDR3 region has the DNA TGTGCCAGCAGGGTAGCGGGAGGGCGAGGCACAGATACGCAGTATTTT. This translates into CASRVAGGRGTDTQYF.

Note on this clone: Distinct nucleotide sequences in the sample also encode this CDR3. This chain uses TRBV29-1 with TRBJ2-5; 11 nucleotides line up with TRBD1. CDR1 is SQVTM, CDR2 ANQGSEA, per germline. Trimming took 3 bases from V and 4 from J; bases not matched to a gene: 7. CDR3 length equals 15 residues. Here the CDR3 reads CSVEVGTGGPETQYF. CDR3 in DNA: TGCAGCGTTGAGGTCGGGACAGGGGGACCAGAGACCCAGTACTTC.

This clone was found a few times. V gene TRBV6-1 combines with J gene TRBJ1-4; 8 nucleotides agree with TRBD1. The length of the CDR3 is 15 residues. CDR1 MNHNS and CDR2 SASEGT come from the germline V gene. V lost 7 bases to trimming and J lost 8 bases; unmatched junction nucleotides: 12. The CDR3 DNA sequence: TGTGCCAGCATCTACCCCTCACAGGGGGAGGAAAAACTGTTTTTT. Protein sequence: CASIYPSQGEEKLFF.

The chain joins TRBV7-9 to TRBJ2-3, with no clear D. V dropped 2 bases and J dropped 6 bases, with 12 bases sitting between them. The length of the CDR3 is 14 residues. Germline V gene sequence: CDR1 SEHNR, CDR2 FQNEAQ (reference sequence). The CDR3 DNA reads TGTGCCAGCAGCTTATTCACAGCATGGGATACGCAGTATTTT. Amino acid sequence: CASSLFTAWDTQYF.

In the case of this clone: This specimen includes other DNA sequences encoding the same CDR3. This chain joins TRBV11-3 and TRBJ2-3; D possibly corresponds to TRBD2 (5 bases). CDR3 length: 15 residues. The germline V and J ends were trimmed by 5 bases and 0 bases, with 12 bases remaining between them. In germline, CDR1 is SGHNT, CDR2 YENEEA. CDR3 coding DNA: TGTGCCAGCAGCCTAGGAGGACGAAGCACAGATACGCAGTATTTT. This translates into CASSLGGRSTDTQYF.

The chain links TRBV2 to TRBJ2-3; TRBD1 agrees at 7 bases. CDR1 and CDR2 (germline): SNHLY, FYNNEI. With 5 bases clipped from V and 2 bases from J, the junction kept 4 bases outside the gene matches. The CDR3 sequence is 14 residues long. The CDR3 DNA reads TGTGCCAGCAGTCCCGGGACAGCCACAGATACGCAGTATTTT. Residues: CASSPGTATDTQYF.

With regard to this clone: A much larger clone lies one base from this, so it may be a read error. V gene TRBV5-8 combines with J gene TRBJ2-3; 8 bases agree with TRBD2. Germline CDR1 reads SGHTS; CDR2 reads YDEGEE. J was trimmed by 2 bases and V by 5 bases; bases with no gene match: 4. The CDR3 loop spans 14 amino acids. Here the CDR3 DNA reads TGTGCCAGCAGTAGCGGGGCCTTCACAGATACGCAGTATTTT. Protein sequence: CASSSGAFTDTQYF.

The rearrangement joins TRBV28 to TRBJ2-7; TRBD1 matches 9 bases. Germline V lookup: CDR1 MDHEN, CDR2 SYDVKM. Trimming cost V 5 bases and J 3 bases; bases outside gene matches: 5. The CDR3 contains 14 residues. For the CDR3, the DNA is TGTGCCAGCAGTCCCCCGGACAGGGGCTACGAGCAGTACTTC. Protein: CASSPPDRGYEQYF.

The chain employs TRBV5-1 and TRBJ1-6; possible D gene TRBD1, 6 bases. The CDR3 covers 16 residues. V was cut by 4 bases and J by 9 bases, with 20 bases left in between. Per germline, CDR1 SGHRS and CDR2 YFSETQ. CDR3 sequence: CASSPDSLAGASPLHF. The CDR3 DNA reads TGCGCCAGCAGCCCTGACTCCCTAGCAGGGGCTTCACCCCTCCACTTT.

The rearrangement joins TRBV25-1 to TRBJ2-2; TRBD1 matches at 11 bases. The V and J ends lost 8 bases and 6 bases, in that order; junction bases with no gene match: 17. In germline, CDR1 is MGHDK, CDR2 SYGVNS. This CDR3 is 18 amino acids long. In DNA form, the CDR3 reads TGTGCCAGCGCTAAATTCAAACCGGGACAGGGGGTGGCCGGGGAGCTGTTTTTT. It is translated as CASAKFKPGQGVAGELFF. Based on the CDR3 plus reference TRBV25-1 and TRBJ2-2, the full variable domain is EADIYQTPRYLVIGTGKKITLECSQTMGHDKMYWYQQDPGMELHLIHYSYGVNSTEKGDLSSESTVSRIRTEHFPLTLESARPSHTSQYLCASAKFKPGQGVAGELFFGEGSRLTVL.

The chain joins TRBV7-2 to TRBJ2-2; TRBD2 matches 11 bases. Per the germline V gene, CDR1 is SGHTA and CDR2 is FQGNSA. The CDR3 spans 16 residues. The V gene end was trimmed by 4 bases and the J gene end by 8 bases; junction bases not matched to a gene: 9. This CDR3 is CASSSSSGRAYGELFF. CDR3 sequence (DNA): TGTGCCAGCAGCTCGAGTAGCGGGAGGGCCTATGGGGAGCTGTTTTTT.

The chain carries TRBV5-8 and TRBJ1-1, with D unresolved. Germline values: CDR1 SGHTS, CDR2 YDEGEE. The CDR3 length is 14 residues. V shed 4 bases and J shed 1 base, with 11 bases lying between them. The CDR3 here is CASSRPSRNTEAFF. The CDR3 nucleotides are TGTGCCAGCAGCCGACCCAGCAGGAACACTGAAGCTTTCTTT.

The chain recombines TRBV7-8 with TRBJ2-1; the D is unclear. Germline V gene sequence: CDR1 SGHVS, CDR2 FQNEAQ. The CDR3 length is 13 residues. Trimming took off 3 bases at V and 6 bases at J, with 9 bases between the two ends. CDR3 loop: CASSFVIGNEQFF. CDR3 nucleotides: TGTGCCAGCAGCTTTGTAATCGGCAATGAGCAGTTCTTC.